This is a list of T cell receptor beta chains from one sample in a study of shared clonotypes between healthy human individuals. Assay: immunoSEQ multiplex PCR; the TCRdb copy retains only in-frame clones and omits some. Of some 480,000 clones detected, roughly 85% appear once; the ten largest clones hold 10% to 15%. The sequencing sample was made of PBMCs. The receptors were sampled from a middle-aged woman in good health. Some clones in this sample may be carry-over from other donors' samples. Each CDR3 is given with its conserved first and last residue. Each record gives: clone size, V gene, J gene, CDR3 length, CDR3 protein. Expanded clones get a size class; other rows say once, few or many, or leave the size out.

size: .
V: TRBV11-2
J: TRBJ1-1
length: 14
CDR3: CASSLYEGNTEAFF

size: .
V: TRBV7-6
J: TRBJ2-5
length: 14
CDR3: CASSSGTGQETQYF

size: .
V: TRBV29-1
J: TRBJ2-3
length: 13
CDR3: CSVGNDRADTQYF

size: .
V: TRBV5-4
J: TRBJ1-5
length: 14
CDR3: CASSPGGANQPQHF

size: .
V: TRBV5-6
J: .
length: 13
CDR3: CASSAGQSYEQYF

size: .
V: TRBV30
J: TRBJ1-2
length: 11
CDR3: CAWKGGYGYTF

size: .
V: TRBV7-2
J: TRBJ2-3
length: 16
CDR3: CASSLRGDYRTDTQYF

size: .
V: TRBV19
J: TRBJ2-7
length: 13
CDR3: CASSIRGDYEQYF

size: few
V: TRBV7-3
J: TRBJ2-1
length: 15
CDR3: CASSLKLGAVSEQFF

size: .
V: TRBV28
J: TRBJ1-5
length: 17
CDR3: CASSPPTGQRSNQPQHF

size: few
V: TRBV7-2
J: TRBJ2-3
length: 13
CDR3: CASSLEGPDTQYF

size: .
V: TRBV7-9
J: TRBJ1-1
length: 13
CDR3: CASSFFLNTEAFF

size: .
V: TRBV7-2
J: TRBJ2-7
length: 15
CDR3: CASSGSSGSAYEQYF

size: .
V: TRBV18
J: TRBJ2-6
length: 19
CDR3: CASSPRGAGAGSGANVLTF

size: .
V: TRBV20-1
J: TRBJ2-5
length: 11
CDR3: CGSGRDGTQYF

size: .
V: TRBV11-2
J: TRBJ2-2
length: 15
CDR3: CASSLVQGRTGELFF

size: .
V: TRBV5-1
J: TRBJ2-2
length: 15
CDR3: CASSLVGLGTGELFF

size: once
V: TRBV7-9
J: TRBJ1-3
length: 15
CDR3: CASSIDSSSGNTIYF

size: .
V: TRBV18
J: TRBJ2-1
length: 18
CDR3: CASSRDSPSGSSYNEQFF

size: .
V: TRBV18
J: TRBJ2-6
length: 16
CDR3: CASSPPTGSGANVLTF

size: .
V: TRBV5-1
J: TRBJ2-2
length: 16
CDR3: CASSLEASGYTGELFF

size: .
V: TRBV2
J: TRBJ2-3
length: 13
CDR3: CASSQDTSDTQYF

size: few
V: TRBV6-1
J: TRBJ2-2
length: 14
CDR3: CASSESRGSGELFF

size: .
V: TRBV28
J: TRBJ2-7
length: 17
CDR3: CASRTTSGRPGSYEQYF

size: .
V: TRBV7-8
J: TRBJ2-5
length: 15
CDR3: CASSLGLAGVGEQYF

size: .
V: TRBV7-2
J: TRBJ1-1
length: 14
CDR3: CASSLYAGSAEAFF

size: .
V: TRBV7-2
J: TRBJ2-5
length: 16
CDR3: CASSFIDRLAGETQYF

size: few
V: TRBV9
J: TRBJ2-1
length: 15
CDR3: CASSLSGRAANEQFF